This paragraph covers one T cell receptor beta chain sequence. The data were taken from a study of blood T cell repertoires in COVID-19. On the study more broadly: Specimens from acute and convalescent COVID-19 originated in the United States, Italy and Spain. PBMCs, B-cell-depleted T cells, or T cells provided the cDNA or gDNA that made up the material.

In the authors' methods: Counts of nucleated cells, estimated from reference gene primer amplification, were obtained. The method was immunoSEQ multiplex PCR; TCRdb's version includes in-frame clones alone and lacks a portion of them. That table supplies the V and J calls and clone size; D and trimming were determined from the DNA. Here the sample spans roughly 28,000 clones, roughly 85% being singletons. Per the germline V gene, CDR1 is MDHEN and CDR2 is SYDVKM. There are 14 residues in the CDR3. V dropped 7 bases and J dropped 2 bases, with 13 bases sitting between them. The gene calls are TRBV28 and TRBJ2-3; D is uncertain. The material sequenced was peripheral blood. This TCR was recovered from a woman in her forties or fifties with active COVID-19. The CDR3 protein is CASTSPHSTDTQYF. CDR3 DNA: TGTGCCAGCACCTCTCCCCACTCCACAGATACGCAGTATTTT.